Listed here are 19 T cell receptor beta chains from one sample, sequenced in a study of CD8+CD57+ T cells in acquired aplastic anemia. Profiling of TCR beta VDJ combinations and CDR3 sequences used genomic DNA as template. TCRdb re-called the reads with MiXCR, one entry per CDR3 protein. The sample lists about 250,000 distinct CDR3 sequences, around 45% occurring once. CD8+CD57+ cell expansion had been shown by flow cytometry in patients chosen for sequencing. The sequenced sample was sorted CD4+, CD8+, or CD8+CD57+ T cells (not recorded which) from PBMCs. These receptors all stem from a human donor with aplastic anemia.

This clonotype has at least ten counts. The chain joins TRBV6-4 to TRBJ2-2, with D maybe TRBD2 (6 bases). Between the trimmed V and J ends, which lost 7 bases and 3 bases, there was a span of 18 bases. The CDR3 is 16 amino acids. From germline, CDR1 is MRHNA and CDR2 SNTAGT. In DNA, the CDR3 is TGTGCCAGCACCCAAGGAGGAGGGTCCGACACCGGGGAGCTGTTTTTT. Translation gives CASTQGGGSDTGELFF.

Notes on this clonotype: At one end, the junction sequence differs from germline, possibly due to a read error. The chain has TRBV7-9 and TRBJ1-5; unclear D gene. Germline loops: CDR1 SEHNR, CDR2 FQNEAQ (reference sequence). The length of the CDR3 is 14 residues. This CDR3 reads CASSLDRDTQLQHF. CDR3 coding DNA: TGTGCCAGCAGCTTGGATCGGGATACCCAGCTCCAGCATTTT. Full variable domain (missing parts from reference TRBV7-9 and TRBJ1-5): DTGVSQNPRHKITKRGQNVTFRCDPISEHNRLYWYRQTLGQGPEFLTYFQNEAQLEKSRLLSDRFSAERPKGSFSTLEIQRTEQGDSAMYLCASSLDRDTQLQHFGDGTRLSIL.

As concerns this clonotype: Because the CDR3 is missing its conserved closing phenylalanine or tryptophan, this is likely a read error. The DNA is omitted, as the CDR3 cannot be located on it reliably, and the CDR3 follows TCRdb's listing. The chain carries TRBV29-1 and TRBJ2-1; TRBD2 is taken as the D call from the table, unchecked against the DNA. The germline V gene encodes CDR1 SQVTM and CDR2 ANQGSEA. Including both end residues, the CDR3 is 18 amino acids long. The CDR3 here is CSVEGNLGRLVDYNEQTL.

This clonotype was seen at least ten times. V gene TRBV7-9 combines with J gene TRBJ2-4; no clear D gene. Trimming removed 3 bases from V and 9 bases from J, with 12 bases in between. The CDR3 covers 13 residues. Per germline, CDR1 SEHNR and CDR2 FQNEAQ (reference sequence). CDR3 protein: CASSFPGRSIQYF. Here the CDR3 DNA reads TGTGCCAGCAGCTTCCCGGGTCGAAGCATTCAGTACTTC.

V is TRBV5-1 and J is TRBJ2-1, with 13 bases identical to TRBD2. Germline assignment: CDR1 SGHRS and CDR2 YFSETQ. The trim removed 3 bases at V and 6 bases at J, leaving 0 bases unmatched. There are 14 residues in the CDR3. The CDR3: CASSWTSGSNEQFF. The CDR3 DNA sequence: TGCGCCAGCAGCTGGACTAGCGGGAGCAATGAGCAGTTCTTC.

This clonotype has just one count. The CDR3 loop reads CASTVDEYYEQYF. CDR3 DNA sequence: TGTGCCAGCACCGTAGACGAGTACTACGAGCAGTACTTC. V and J are TRBV2 and TRBJ2-7; D unclear. The V end was cut by 7 bases, the J end by 3 bases, with 13 bases between. The CDR3 has 13 residues. Germline V gene data show CDR1 as SNHLY and CDR2 as FYNNEI.

The J gene is TRBJ1-4, the V gene TRBV6-5; weak D call: TRBD1 (5 bases). The CDR3 is 15 residues long. The germline V gene has CDR1 MNHEY and CDR2 SVGAGI. V lost 5 bases, J lost 0 bases, and 10 bases lay in between. This chain's CDR3 is CASSTTGATNEKLFF. The CDR3 DNA sequence: TGTGCCAGCAGTACTACAGGCGCAACTAATGAAAAACTGTTTTTT.

This clonotype was found many times. The V gene is TRBV9, the J gene TRBJ1-1; D perhaps matches TRBD1 (5 bases). CDR3 length: 17 amino acids. Looked up from germline, CDR1 is SGDLS and CDR2 is YYNGEE. The germline V and J ends were trimmed by 3 bases and 0 bases, with 18 bases remaining between them. The CDR3 nucleotides are TGTGCCAGCAGCGGTGCACTAACAGGACCGTTGAACACTGAAGCTTTCTTT. Translating gives CASSGALTGPLNTEAFF. Using reference TRBV9 and TRBJ1-1 for the parts outside the CDR3, the full variable domain is DSGVTQTPKHLITATGQRVTLRCSPRSGDLSVYWYQQSLDQGLQFLIQYYNGEERAKGNILERFSAQQFPDLHSELNLSSLELGDSALYFCASSGALTGPLNTEAFFGQGTRLTVV.

This clonotype was seen at least ten times. V usage is TRBV9 and J usage is TRBJ2-1, with D perhaps given as TRBD1 or TRBD2 (5 bases each). Trimming left V 1 base short and J 8 bases short, with 10 bases between. Germline V gene lookup returns CDR1 SGDLS and CDR2 YYNGEE. This CDR3 is built from 13 residues. CDR3 sequence reads: CASSVWGSDEQFF. CDR3 in DNA: TGTGCCAGCAGCGTATGGGGGAGTGATGAGCAGTTCTTC. Full variable domain (remainder filled in from reference TRBV9 and TRBJ2-1): DSGVTQTPKHLITATGQRVTLRCSPRSGDLSVYWYQQSLDQGLQFLIQYYNGEERAKGNILERFSAQQFPDLHSELNLSSLELGDSALYFCASSVWGSDEQFFGPGTRLTVL.

This rearrangement joins TRBV7-6 to TRBJ2-2; TRBD1 agrees at 7 bases. CDR1 SGHVS and CDR2 FNYEAQ come from the germline V gene. CDR3 length: 15 amino acids. Trimming cost V 6 bases and J 5 bases; bases outside gene matches: 9. The CDR3 nucleotides are TGTGCCAGCAGTCGGACAGGCGGAAAAACCGGGGAGCTGTTTTTT. Encoded protein: CASSRTGGKTGELFF.

This chain links TRBV10-3 with TRBJ2-2; 7 nucleotides align to TRBD1. This CDR3 is 13 amino acids long. Per the germline V gene, CDR1 is ENHRY and CDR2 is SYGVKD. The V gene end was trimmed by 11 bases and the J gene end by 2 bases; junction bases not matched to a gene: 5. In DNA form, the CDR3 reads TGTGCCGCTACAGGGGTTAACACCGGGGAGCTGTTTTTT. Its translation is CAATGVNTGELFF.

The chain carries TRBV5-1 and TRBJ2-7; TRBD1 might be the D (6 bases). Trimming left V 1 base short and J 4 bases short, with 12 bases between. Per the germline V gene, CDR1 is SGHRS and CDR2 is YFSETQ. CDR3 size: 14 residues. CDR3 DNA: TGCGCCAGCAGCTTGACACAGGGATTATACGAGCAGTACTTC. Translating it yields CASSLTQGLYEQYF.

The chain has TRBV7-2 and TRBJ2-3, with 12 bases matching TRBD2. J lost 5 bases, V lost 5 bases, and 23 bases had no gene match. Germline CDR1 and CDR2: SGHTA and FQGNSA. CDR3 length: 21 amino acids. CDR3: CASSLSSLGPLAGGGVDTQYF. The CDR3 nucleotides read TGTGCCAGCAGCCTATCGTCCCTCGGGCCACTAGCGGGGGGCGGGGTAGATACGCAGTATTTT.

The V call is TRBV19, the J call TRBJ1-2; no clear D gene. CDR3 length: 13 amino acids. Germline CDR1 LNHDA, CDR2 SQIVND (reference sequence). V was shortened by 11 bases and J by 8 bases, with 21 bases between the two germline ends. CDR3 in DNA: TGTGCCTGGACCGCCCTGGAGAGAACCGGCTACACCTTC. It specifies CAWTALERTGYTF.

The chain is built from TRBV2 and TRBJ1-5; 8 bases match TRBD1. Trimming removed 5 bases from V and 1 base from J; junction bases left unmatched: 7. Germline CDR1 SNHLY, CDR2 FYNNEI. The CDR3 totals 16 residues. The CDR3 DNA follows: TGTGCCAGCAGTCCCCGGACAGGGTCAAGCAATCAGCCCCAGCATTTT. It specifies CASSPRTGSSNQPQHF.

The V gene is TRBV20-1, the J gene TRBJ1-3, with no clear D. V gave up 3 bases and J gave up 3 bases, with 6 bases separating them. The CDR3 is 12 amino acids. CDR1 DFQATT and CDR2 SNEGSKA come from the germline V gene (reference sequence). The CDR3 reads CSASSDGNTIYF. The CDR3 coding sequence is TGCAGTGCTAGTTCTGATGGAAACACCATATATTTT.

The chain employs TRBV7-9 and TRBJ2-3, with 10 bases that match TRBD2. V trimming: 1 base; J trimming: 11 bases; junction bases outside the gene matches: 12. Germline V gene sequence: CDR1 SEHNR, CDR2 FQNEAQ (reference sequence). CDR3 size: 16 residues. The CDR3 loop is CASSLVSSGSYNEQYF. Here the CDR3 DNA reads TGTGCCAGCAGCTTAGTGTCTAGCGGGAGCTACAATGAGCAGTATTTT.

This rearrangement joins TRBV2 to TRBJ1-6; D might be TRBD1 (6 bases). The CDR3 contains 15 residues. Deletions cut 0 bases from V and 6 bases from J, with 9 bases between. Germline CDR1 SNHLY, CDR2 FYNNEI. The CDR3 nucleotides read TGTGCCAGCAGTGAAGCCAGGGGCGTTAATTCACCCCTCCACTTT. This codes for CASSEARGVNSPLHF.

This clonotype was seen many times. The chain carries TRBV20-1 and TRBJ2-3; D remains ambiguous. The CDR3 is made up of 14 amino acids. The germline V and J ends were trimmed by 0 bases and 0 bases, with 7 bases remaining between them. Germline V gene sequence: CDR1 DFQATT, CDR2 SNEGSKA (reference sequence). The CDR3 reads CSARDTTSTDTQYF. CDR3 DNA: TGCAGTGCTAGAGATACTACTAGCACAGATACGCAGTATTTT.